This entry lists 30 T cell receptor beta chains sequenced from one sample in a study of blood T cell dynamics during melanoma immunotherapy. The sample's time point: week 3, after first cycle of checkpoint inhibitor. Sequencing used immunoSEQ multiplex PCR; TCRdb keeps in-frame clones, though not all of them. Here the sample spans fewer than 7,500 clones, 80% to 85% being singletons. Sequenced material: blood, taken from a patient treated with checkpoint blockade. The source of these receptors is a human donor with melanoma.

V gene TRBV6-1 combines with J gene TRBJ1-1, with TRBD1 as a possible D gene (5 bases). Germline CDR1 is MNHNS and CDR2 is SASEGT. The CDR3 totals 14 residues. V gave up 6 bases and J gave up 7 bases, with 18 bases separating them. The CDR3, as DNA: TGTGCCAGCAGCGAAAGGGACCGCGGCCGTGAAGCTTTCTTT. It encodes CASSERDRGREAFF.

This rearrangement joins TRBV6-5 to TRBJ1-1, with D unresolved. This CDR3 is 15 amino acids long. Germline-derived CDR1 and CDR2 are MNHEY and SVGAGI. V was trimmed by 0 bases and J by 5 bases, leaving 13 bases between them. CDR3 nucleotide sequence: TGTGCCAGCAGTTACTCGACGATAAAGAATACTGAAGCTTTCTTT. This encodes CASSYSTIKNTEAFF.

This chain joins TRBV18 and TRBJ1-1; D is possibly TRBD1 (5 bases). Trimming shortened V by 2 bases and J by 1 base, and 8 bases separated the two germline ends. The CDR3 runs 14 residues. Per the germline V gene, CDR1 is KGHSH and CDR2 is LQKENI. CDR3 residues: CASSPMGTNTEAFF. The CDR3 DNA sequence: TGTGCCAGCTCACCAATGGGGACGAACACTGAAGCTTTCTTT.

The V and J genes are TRBV7-2 and TRBJ1-1; D perhaps matches TRBD1 (5 bases). V was cut by 5 bases and J by 1 base, with 14 bases left in between. This CDR3 is built from 15 residues. Germline assignment: CDR1 SGHTA and CDR2 FQGNSA. The CDR3 here is CASSLALGQNTEAFF. As DNA, the CDR3 is TGTGCCAGCAGCCTTGCCCTAGGACAGAACACTGAAGCTTTCTTT. Full variable domain (outside the CDR3, taken from reference TRBV7-2 and TRBJ1-1): GAGVSQSPSNKVTEKGKDVELRCDPISGHTALYWYRQSLGQGLEFLIYFQGNSAPDKSGLPSDRFSAERTGGSVSTLTIQRTQQEDSAVYLCASSLALGQNTEAFFGQGTRLTVV.

This CDR3 reads CASSHKLGQGKFF. The CDR3 bases are TGTGCCAGCAGCCATAAGTTGGGACAGGGCAAGTTCTTC. The chain combines TRBV14 with TRBJ2-1; 9 bases align to TRBD1. The CDR3 is 13 residues long. The V segment lost 3 bases and the J segment 14 bases; nucleotides outside the gene matches: 8. The germline V gene has CDR1 SGHDN and CDR2 FVKESK.

The V and J genes are TRBV7-2 and TRBJ2-7; perhaps TRBD1 as D (7 bases). Trimming pared 1 base from V and 7 bases from J, leaving 17 bases between. This CDR3 is 15 amino acids long. The germline gives CDR1 SGHTA, CDR2 FQGNSA. CDR3: CASSLGGDSLQEQYF. In DNA form, the CDR3 reads TGTGCCAGCAGCTTAGGCGGGGACAGTCTCCAGGAGCAGTACTTC. Full variable domain (outside the CDR3, taken from reference TRBV7-2 and TRBJ2-7): GAGVSQSPSNKVTEKGKDVELRCDPISGHTALYWYRQSLGQGLEFLIYFQGNSAPDKSGLPSDRFSAERTGGSVSTLTIQRTQQEDSAVYLCASSLGGDSLQEQYFGPGTRLTVT.

The chain recombines TRBV5-6 with TRBJ1-4; the D is unclear. V lost 1 base and J lost 0, with 13 bases in between. Germline assignment: CDR1 SGHDT and CDR2 YYEEEE. The CDR3 totals 17 residues. The CDR3 DNA reads as TGTGCCAGCAGCTTGATTGGTACAGCTGCAACTAATGAAAAACTGTTTTTT. Residues: CASSLIGTAATNEKLFF.

The gene calls are TRBV18 and TRBJ2-7; D gene uncertain. V was shortened by 3 bases and J by 5 bases, with 11 bases between the two germline ends. The germline V gene has CDR1 KGHSH and CDR2 LQKENI. This CDR3 has 13 residues. CDR3 sequence reads: CASSPLSVNEQYF. Here the CDR3 DNA reads TGTGCCAGCTCACCCCTGTCGGTGAACGAGCAGTACTTC. Using reference TRBV18 and TRBJ2-7 for the parts outside the CDR3, the full variable domain is NAGVMQNPRHLVRRRGQEARLRCSPMKGHSHVYWYRQLPEEGLKFMVYLQKENIIDESGMPKERFSAEFPKEGPSILRIQQVVRGDSAAYFCASSPLSVNEQYFGPGTRLTVT.

With regard to this clone: The junction does not match germline at one end; this may be a read error. In DNA form, the CDR3 reads TGTGCCAGCAGCACCCCGGGACAGGGTGTCGGTTACACCTTT. It is translated as CASSTPGQGVGYTF. The V gene is TRBV7-9, the J gene TRBJ1-2, with TRBD1 matching 9 bases. The CDR3 runs to 14 residues. Per the germline V gene, CDR1 is SEHNR and CDR2 is FQNEAQ (reference sequence).

The rearrangement joins TRBV28 to TRBJ1-5, with a weak D call TRBD1 (5 bases). V lost 6 bases and J lost 0, with 24 bases in between. The CDR3 consists of 19 residues. The germline V gene has CDR1 MDHEN and CDR2 SYDVKM. This CDR3 is CASRNSPGGTGYSNQPQHF. The DNA for the CDR3 is TGTGCCAGCAGGAACTCACCGGGAGGGACGGGGTATAGCAATCAGCCCCAGCATTTT.

The gene calls are TRBV27 and TRBJ2-7, with 8 bases aligning to TRBD1. The germline V gene has CDR1 MNHEY and CDR2 SMNVEV (reference sequence). V shed 2 bases and J 2 bases; nucleotides not matched to a gene: 5. The CDR3 spans 15 residues. In nucleotides, the CDR3 is TGTGCCAGCAGTTTACAGCGACAGGGGACCTACGAGCAGTACTTC. Protein: CASSLQRQGTYEQYF.

The rearrangement joins TRBV4-2 to TRBJ2-7; the match to TRBD2 covers 8 bases. Germline assignment: CDR1 LGHNA and CDR2 YNFKEQ. V trimming: 2 bases; J trimming: 5 bases; junction bases outside the gene matches: 5. The CDR3 length is 14 residues. The CDR3 DNA sequence: TGTGCCAGCAGCCAATATAGCGGGGTCGACGAGCAGTACTTC. It is translated as CASSQYSGVDEQYF.

This chain uses TRBV5-1 with TRBJ1-5; D is perhaps TRBD1 (6 bases). The germline V gene encodes CDR1 SGHRS and CDR2 YFSETQ. This CDR3 region has 14 residues. The ends were cut back, 4 bases at V and 3 bases at J, with 11 bases in the middle. CDR3 protein: CASSLGGANQPQHF. CDR3 nucleotides: TGCGCCAGCAGCCTGGGGGGGGCCAATCAGCCCCAGCATTTT.

This rearrangement joins TRBV9 to TRBJ2-7; 7 bases are a match to TRBD2. In germline, CDR1 is SGDLS, CDR2 YYNGEE. The CDR3 sequence is 15 residues long. J gave up 7 bases and V 4 bases, and 14 bases lay outside the gene matches. CDR3 amino acids: CASSPSLSGTSEQYF. CDR3 bases: TGTGCCAGCAGCCCCAGTTTGAGCGGGACCTCAGAGCAGTACTTC.

Of note for this clone: The sample holds other DNA sequences that translate to the same CDR3. This chain joins TRBV18 and TRBJ2-7; TRBD1 might be the D (5 bases). CDR1 is KGHSH, CDR2 LQKENI, per germline. V was cut by 0 bases and J by 3 bases, with 9 bases left in between. The CDR3 sequence is 14 residues long. The DNA of the CDR3 is TGTGCCAGCTCACCACCGTCCAGGGACTACGAGCAGTACTTC. Amino acids: CASSPPSRDYEQYF.

This sequence joins TRBV11-2 and TRBJ1-1; D gene uncertain. From germline, CDR1 is SGHAT and CDR2 FQNNGV. The V gene lost 5 bases and the J gene lost 6 bases, with 19 bases spanning the gap. This CDR3 has 15 amino acids. The CDR3 region is CASSPQAAGHSEAFF. CDR3 nucleotide sequence: TGTGCCAGCAGCCCCCAAGCGGCCGGGCACTCTGAAGCTTTCTTT.

This clone was detected a few times. The rearrangement uses TRBV19 and TRBJ1-2; D is perhaps TRBD1 (6 bases). The CDR3 is 14 residues long. The V gene's germline CDR1 is LNHDA and CDR2 SQIVND (reference sequence). The V gene lost 4 bases and the J gene lost 7 bases, with 16 bases spanning the gap. The DNA of the CDR3 is TGTGCCAGTAGTAGAGGACAGTCTACTTCTGGCTACACCTTC. This translates into CASSRGQSTSGYTF.

The chain employs TRBV2 and TRBJ1-2; 9 bases fit TRBD1. The junction had 3 bases not matched to a gene; V was cut back by 1 base and J by 6 bases. Germline values: CDR1 SNHLY, CDR2 FYNNEI. CDR3 size: 14 residues. The CDR3, as DNA: TGTGCCAGCAGTGAAGGGACAGGGGTTAATGGCTACACCTTC. Amino acids: CASSEGTGVNGYTF.

This clone was counted between two and nine times. This rearrangement joins TRBV5-6 to TRBJ2-7; a weak D match, TRBD2 (5 bases). Trimming removed 1 base at V and 1 base at J, with 9 bases between. CDR1 and CDR2 from the germline V gene are SGHDT and YYEEEE. The CDR3 runs 14 residues. As DNA, the CDR3 is TGTGCCAGCAGCTTGTTGCGCGGGTCCTACGAGCAGTACTTC. This translates into CASSLLRGSYEQYF.

The chain employs TRBV5-1 and TRBJ1-1, with TRBD1 as a possible D gene (6 bases). The CDR3 totals 13 residues. Trimming pared 4 bases from V and 6 bases from J, leaving 13 bases between. Germline-derived CDR1 and CDR2 are SGHRS and YFSETQ. Here the CDR3 reads CASSTQGESEAFF. The DNA of the CDR3 is TGCGCCAGCAGCACACAGGGTGAGTCTGAAGCTTTCTTT. The complete variable domain, with remaining parts taken from reference TRBV5-1 and TRBJ1-1, reads KAGVTQTPRYLIKTRGQQVTLSCSPISGHRSVSWYQQTPGQGLQFLFEYFSETQRNKGNFPGRFSGRQFSNSRSEMNVSTLELGDSALYLCASSTQGESEAFFGQGTRLTVV.

The chain is built from TRBV7-6 and TRBJ2-7; possibly TRBD1 or TRBD2 for D (7 bases each). Germline V gene lookup returns CDR1 SGHVS and CDR2 FNYEAQ. The CDR3 sequence is 13 residues long. Trimming took 4 bases from V and 7 from J, leaving 14 bases between them. CDR3 sequence: CASSYRGGSEQYF. In nucleotides, the CDR3 is TGTGCCAGCAGCTACAGGGGAGGGTCGGAGCAGTACTTC.

The rearrangement uses TRBV7-9 and TRBJ1-1, with TRBD1 identical over 7 bases. The CDR3 spans 12 residues. Germline CDR1 and CDR2: SEHNR and FQNEAQ (reference sequence). J lost 4 bases, V lost 8 bases, and 4 bases had no gene match. The CDR3 sequence is CASGQGGTEAFF. Written as DNA, the CDR3 is TGTGCCAGCGGGCAGGGGGGCACTGAAGCTTTCTTT.

This clone has just a few counts. The chain has TRBV28 and TRBJ1-2; D is uncertain. Germline CDR1 is MDHEN and CDR2 is SYDVKM. CDR3 length: 14 residues. V lost 5 bases and J lost 4, with 14 bases in between. The CDR3 loop reads CASSTGSAGYGYTF. For the CDR3, the DNA is TGTGCCAGCAGTACGGGTTCGGCTGGCTATGGCTACACCTTC.

CDR3 in DNA: TGTGCCAGCAGGGAGTCTGGGAGCAATCAGCCCCAGCATTTT. This translates into CASRESGSNQPQHF. The chain carries TRBV6-1 and TRBJ1-5; no definite D call. Trimming cost V 6 bases and J 1 base, with 10 bases left between them. This CDR3 spans 14 amino acids. The germline V gene has CDR1 MNHNS and CDR2 SASEGT.

The chain is built from TRBV13 and TRBJ2-7, with D hard to call. The CDR3 totals 13 residues. CDR1 is PRHDT and CDR2 is FYEKMQ in the germline V gene (reference sequence). V gave up 1 base and J gave up 7 bases, with 11 bases separating them. The CDR3 DNA is TGTGCCAGCAGCTTAGATGTGAGTGAGGAGCAGTACTTC. Protein sequence: CASSLDVSEEQYF.

This rearrangement joins TRBV5-1 to TRBJ1-1; D not resolved. Germline V gives CDR1 SGHRS, CDR2 YFSETQ. Trimming cost V 4 bases and J 0 bases, with 7 bases left between them. The CDR3 length is 13 residues. The CDR3 here is CASSERVNTEAFF. The CDR3 nucleotides read TGCGCCAGCAGCGAGCGAGTGAACACTGAAGCTTTCTTT.

The chain is built from TRBV19 and TRBJ1-1; D perhaps matches TRBD1 (6 bases). Trimming removed 3 bases from V and 6 bases from J, with 14 bases in between. Germline V gives CDR1 LNHDA, CDR2 SQIVND (reference sequence). CDR3 length equals 14 residues. The DNA of the CDR3 is TGTGCCAGTAGTATGGGGGCCAGGGCTGCTGAAGCTTTCTTT. Protein sequence: CASSMGARAAEAFF.

This chain connects TRBV2 to TRBJ2-7; D is perhaps TRBD2 (5 bases). The CDR3 totals 14 residues. The ends were cut back, 8 bases at V and 0 bases at J, with 14 bases in the middle. Per the germline V gene, CDR1 is SNHLY and CDR2 is FYNNEI. Here the CDR3 reads CASRRTEVSYEQYF. In DNA form, the CDR3 reads TGTGCCAGCCGCAGGACGGAGGTCTCCTACGAGCAGTACTTC. Full variable domain (remainder filled in from reference TRBV2 and TRBJ2-7): EPEVTQTPSHQVTQMGQEVILRCVPISNHLYFYWYRQILGQKVEFLVSFYNNEISEKSEIFDDQFSVERPDGSNFTLKIRSTKLEDSAMYFCASRRTEVSYEQYFGPGTRLTVT.

The CDR3 here is CASSASAGRDQSLYGYTF. The DNA for the CDR3 is TGTGCCAGCTCAGCCTCAGCGGGGCGCGATCAAAGCCTGTATGGCTACACCTTC. This chain joins TRBV18 and TRBJ1-2; D is perhaps TRBD1 (5 bases). This CDR3 contains 18 residues. Germline-derived CDR1 and CDR2 are KGHSH and LQKENI. V lost 5 bases and J 5 bases, leaving 27 bases between the germline ends.

The chain links TRBV5-1 to TRBJ2-7; 10 nucleotides agree with TRBD2. The germline V gene has CDR1 SGHRS and CDR2 YFSETQ. V was pared by 0 bases and J by 5 bases, with 11 bases of the junction left unmatched. CDR3 length: 17 amino acids. CDR3 nucleotide sequence: TGCGCCAGCAGCTTGGAAGCGGGGGGGCCACGGAACCACGAGCAGTACTTC. It translates to CASSLEAGGPRNHEQYF. Full variable domain (rest looked up from reference TRBV5-1 and TRBJ2-7): KAGVTQTPRYLIKTRGQQVTLSCSPISGHRSVSWYQQTPGQGLQFLFEYFSETQRNKGNFPGRFSGRQFSNSRSEMNVSTLELGDSALYLCASSLEAGGPRNHEQYFGPGTRLTVT.